Sequencing of this T cell receptor beta chain was carried out in a study of blood T cell repertoires in COVID-19. Background on the study: Donors in the United States, Italy and Spain gave samples during acute or convalescent COVID-19. The cDNA or gDNA used as material had been derived from T cells, B-cell-depleted T cells, or PBMCs.

In the authors' methods: From reference gene primer amplification, estimates of nucleated cell counts were derived. The table came from immunoSEQ multiplex PCR; TCRdb's copy has only in-frame clones and leaves some out. V and J calls plus clone size are reproduced from that table; the DNA served to infer D and trimming. Here the sample spans more than 95,000 clones, about 80% being singletons. The CDR3 has 17 residues. The V segment lost 2 bases and the J segment 3 bases; nucleotides outside the gene matches: 6. Germline V gene sequence: CDR1 LGHDT, CDR2 YNNKEL (reference sequence). The rearrangement joins TRBV3-1 (or the pseudogene TRBV3-2) to TRBJ2-3, with 12 bases aligning to TRBD2. The clonotype comes from a human donor in a cohort sampled during active COVID-19. Source material: peripheral blood. CDR3 region: CASSQLAGGPFTDTQYF. CDR3 bases: TGTGCCAGCAGCCAACTAGCGGGAGGGCCGTTTACAGATACGCAGTATTTT.